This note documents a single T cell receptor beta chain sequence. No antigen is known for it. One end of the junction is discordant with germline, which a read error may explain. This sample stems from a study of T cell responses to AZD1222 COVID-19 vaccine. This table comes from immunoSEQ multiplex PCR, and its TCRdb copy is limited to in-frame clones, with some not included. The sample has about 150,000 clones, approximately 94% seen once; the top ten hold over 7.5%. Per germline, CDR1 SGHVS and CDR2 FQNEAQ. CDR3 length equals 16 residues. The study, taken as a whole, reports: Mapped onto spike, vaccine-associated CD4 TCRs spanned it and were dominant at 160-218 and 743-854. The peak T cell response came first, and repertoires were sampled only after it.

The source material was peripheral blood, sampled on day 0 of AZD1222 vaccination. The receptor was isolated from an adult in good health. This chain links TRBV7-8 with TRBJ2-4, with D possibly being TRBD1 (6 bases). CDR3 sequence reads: CASSLYQGLIGNIQYF. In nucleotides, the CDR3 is TGTGCAAGCAGCTTATACCAGGGGTTAATAGGAAACATTCAGTACTTC.